This TCR beta chain was profiled in a study of T cell responses to AZD1222 COVID-19 vaccine. Study overall: Whether given at about 4 or about 12 weeks, second doses were pooled. Notes on the study in general: Of spike-specific TCRs, nearly half reportedly target regions left unmutated in variants.

Clones were read by immunoSEQ multiplex PCR, and TCRdb kept only the in-frame ones, dropping some. Altogether 85,000 to 95,000 clones are present, roughly 90% being singletons, with the ten largest covering approximately 8.7%. The CDR3 contains 15 residues. Per germline, CDR1 SGHTA and CDR2 FQGTGA. V lost 3 bases to trimming and J lost 3 bases, with 13 bases between them. To note about this clone: Its matching antigen is unknown.

Sequencing was performed on peripheral blood, taken on day 0 of AZD1222 vaccination. This receptor was identified in an adult in good health. V usage is TRBV7-3 and J usage is TRBJ2-3; D assignment may be TRBD1 or TRBD2 (5 bases each). This CDR3 reads CASSFTGPATDTQYF. The DNA for the CDR3 is TGTGCCAGCAGCTTCACGGGACCCGCGACAGATACGCAGTATTTT.